This entry describes one T cell receptor (beta chain). Germline and junction disagree at one end, which may indicate a read error. Other DNA variants within this sample encode the same CDR3. The sample belongs to a study of cytomegalovirus exposure and HLA in healthy donors. With 60 Vbeta and 13 Jbeta primers, the PCR was carried out. Sequencing used immunoSEQ multiplex PCR; TCRdb keeps in-frame clones, though not all of them. The sample has about 90,000 clones; 62% are singletons. The CDR3 runs to 14 residues. Germline lookup yields CDR1 MGHDK and CDR2 SYGVNS. This sequence was found in a woman aged 30 to 39 in good health and CMV-seropositive. The specimen was PBMCs. The chain combines TRBV25-1 with TRBJ1-6; D is possibly TRBD1 (5 bases). The CDR3: CASSVQGYNSPLHF. In nucleotides, the CDR3 is TGTGCCAGCAGTGTCCAGGGTTATAATTCGCCCCTCCACTTT.